The 17 T cell receptor beta chains below were found in one sample sequenced in a study of post-analysis software for immune sequencing data. Their antigen targets remain unknown. Notes on the study in general: Controls showed lower frequencies than patients for roughly five TRBV segments, and TRBV5-6, TRBV5-1 and TRBV20-1 were among these.

Carried by the TCR beta cDNA libraries were unique molecular identifiers. TCRdb re-analysed the PCR reads in MiXCR, keeping a single row per CDR3 protein. The sample has roughly 400,000 distinct CDR3 sequences; 39% are singletons. The sample was blood. All receptors come from a girl aged 2-15 years with multiple sclerosis.

The chain employs TRBV29-1 and TRBJ1-2; D remains ambiguous. CDR1 is SQVTM and CDR2 is ANQGSEA in the germline V gene. Trimming cost V 6 bases and J 8 bases, with 25 bases left between them. The CDR3 has 15 amino acids. CDR3 protein: CSVESLDGVPSGYTF. The CDR3 DNA reads as TGCAGCGTCGAAAGCCTTGACGGCGTACCGTCCGGCTACACCTTC.

The V call is TRBV4-2, the J call TRBJ1-4, with TRBD1 identical over 10 bases. Germline lookup yields CDR1 LGHNA and CDR2 YNFKEQ. There are 15 residues in the CDR3. V shed 3 bases and J 6 bases; nucleotides not matched to a gene: 4. In DNA, the CDR3 is TGTGCCAGCAGCCAGGCCGGGACAGGGGATGAAAAACTGTTTTTT. It yields the protein CASSQAGTGDEKLFF.

The chain carries TRBV29-1 and TRBJ1-2; 7 bases fit TRBD1. The germline V gene encodes CDR1 SQVTM and CDR2 ANQGSEA. V was clipped by 2 bases and J by 7 bases; unmatched bases: 10. The CDR3 has 14 amino acids. The CDR3 DNA follows: TGCAGCGTTGAATCCGGGACAGCCTACTCTGGCTACACCTTC. Its protein is CSVESGTAYSGYTF.

CDR3 protein: CASSWGPSGTSSEQYF. The CDR3 DNA is TGCGCCAGCAGCTGGGGGCCTAGCGGGACCTCTTCGGAGCAGTACTTC. This rearrangement joins TRBV5-1 to TRBJ2-5; 9 positions agree with TRBD2. Unmatched junction bases numbered 17, after V lost 3 bases and J lost 11 bases. This CDR3 contains 16 residues. The V gene's germline CDR1 is SGHRS and CDR2 YFSETQ.

This chain connects TRBV5-1 to TRBJ2-1; TRBD2 agrees at 7 bases. V shed 4 bases, J shed 0 bases, and the junction held 7 bases outside the gene matches. The CDR3 has 16 residues. Germline CDR1 SGHRS, CDR2 YFSETQ. The CDR3 protein is CASSDLGGSSYNEQFF. The CDR3 DNA is TGCGCCAGCAGCGATCTTGGCGGGAGCTCCTACAATGAGCAGTTCTTC.

This rearrangement joins TRBV7-9 to TRBJ2-4, with D uncertain. The CDR3 is 14 amino acids. The germline V gene encodes CDR1 SEHNR and CDR2 FQNEAQ (reference sequence). The V gene lost 6 bases and the J gene lost 0 bases, with 9 bases spanning the gap. The CDR3 loop reads CASRNTGAKNIQYF. In nucleotides, the CDR3 is TGTGCCAGCAGAAACACGGGAGCCAAAAACATTCAGTACTTC. Together with reference TRBV7-9 and TRBJ2-4, the CDR3 gives the full variable domain: DTGVSQNPRHKITKRGQNVTFRCDPISEHNRLYWYRQTLGQGPEFLTYFQNEAQLEKSRLLSDRFSAERPKGSFSTLEIQRTEQGDSAMYLCASRNTGAKNIQYFGAGTRLSVL.

This clonotype has more than one count but fewer than ten. V usage is TRBV15 and J usage is TRBJ2-5; 8 positions match TRBD2. CDR1 and CDR2 from the germline V gene are LNHNV and YYDKDF (reference sequence). The V and J ends lost 2 bases and 3 bases, in that order; junction bases with no gene match: 14. The CDR3 loop spans 18 amino acids. The CDR3 bases are TGTGCCACCAGCAGATACACAGCGGGGGCCAGGGTTGAAGAGACCCAGTACTTC. Protein: CATSRYTAGARVEETQYF.

The chain is built from TRBV3-1 and TRBJ2-7, with D possibly TRBD1 on 5 matching bases. CDR1 and CDR2 from the germline V gene are LGHDT and YNNKEL (reference sequence). V was shortened by 1 base and J by 6 bases, with 13 bases between the two germline ends. This CDR3 has 14 amino acids. The CDR3 nucleotides are TGTGCCAGCAGCCAAGTTGGGGTAGGGGCCGAGCAGTACTTC. Protein product: CASSQVGVGAEQYF.

The table lists this clonotype with a few counts. The V and J genes are TRBV29-1 and TRBJ2-3; 7 bases line up with TRBD2. Trimming removed 6 bases from V and 2 bases from J; junction bases left unmatched: 5. The CDR3 contains 13 residues. Germline V CDR1 and CDR2: SQVTM, ANQGSEA. The CDR3 is CSVSGKVTDTQYF. The CDR3 bases are TGCAGCGTAAGCGGGAAGGTCACAGATACGCAGTATTTT.

This chain uses TRBV27 with TRBJ2-7, with unresolved D. V was pared by 6 bases and J by 7 bases, with 13 bases between. The length of the CDR3 is 12 residues. Germline CDR1 and CDR2: MNHEY and SMNVEV (reference sequence). The CDR3, as DNA: TGTGCCAGCAGCCCCGCCTACAATGAGCAGTACTTC. This sequence encodes CASSPAYNEQYF.

V gene TRBV5-5 combines with J gene TRBJ1-1; D is unresolved. V was pared by 0 bases and J by 1 base, with 13 bases between. The CDR3 runs 16 residues. Looked up from germline, CDR1 is SGHKS and CDR2 is YYEKEE (reference sequence). CDR3 in DNA: TGTGCCAGCAGCTTGGCTAAGGGTGTTGCGAACACTGAAGCTTTCTTT. Its protein product is CASSLAKGVANTEAFF.

This clonotype was detected only a few times. The V call is TRBV9, the J call TRBJ2-3; D is undetermined. Germline assignment: CDR1 SGDLS and CDR2 YYNGEE. The V gene lost 0 bases and the J gene lost 4 bases, with 18 bases spanning the gap. The length of the CDR3 is 17 residues. This chain's CDR3 is CASSVAFASHAADTQYF. DNA for the CDR3: TGTGCCAGCAGCGTAGCTTTTGCTAGTCATGCTGCAGATACGCAGTATTTT.

A few counts support this clonotype. V gene TRBV7-3 combines with J gene TRBJ2-1; 7 bases are a match to TRBD2. CDR1 and CDR2 (germline): SGHTA, FQGTGA. V trimming: 1 base; J trimming: 0 bases; junction bases outside the gene matches: 6. This CDR3 is 17 amino acids long. The CDR3 loop is CASSLRGGPSSYNEQFF. CDR3 in DNA: TGTGCCAGCAGCTTAAGGGGAGGGCCTAGCTCCTACAATGAGCAGTTCTTC.

This clonotype occurred a few times. The chain carries TRBV6-5 and TRBJ2-1; 9 bases are a match to TRBD1. V shed 4 bases, J shed 8 bases, and the junction held 15 bases outside the gene matches. The CDR3 runs 17 residues. Germline-derived CDR1 and CDR2 are MNHEY and SVGAGI. CDR3 sequence reads: CASSSMTGGWSSDEQFF. The CDR3, as DNA: TGTGCCAGCAGTTCTATGACAGGGGGTTGGTCAAGCGATGAGCAGTTCTTC.

V and J are TRBV6-1 and TRBJ2-7, with 7 bases matching TRBD2. Germline assignment: CDR1 MNHNS and CDR2 SASEGT. This CDR3 comprises 14 residues. Trimming cost V 1 base and J 4 bases; bases outside gene matches: 4. CDR3: CASSEGPRGYEQYF. CDR3 DNA: TGTGCCAGCAGTGAAGGTCCGCGGGGGTACGAGCAGTACTTC.

CDR3 amino acids: CASSPSRTGGNQPQHF. DNA of the CDR3: TGTGCCAGCAGTCCCAGTCGGACAGGGGGCAATCAGCCCCAGCATTTT. V is TRBV2 and J is TRBJ1-5; TRBD1 matches at 9 bases. Germline V CDR1 and CDR2: SNHLY, FYNNEI. Trimming took 5 bases from V and 2 from J; bases not matched to a gene: 7. CDR3 length equals 16 residues.

The gene calls are TRBV6-2 or TRBV6-3 and TRBJ2-1; 9 nucleotides agree with TRBD2. Germline assignment: CDR1 MNHEY and CDR2 SVGEGT. This CDR3 has 18 residues. V was clipped by 8 bases and J by 4 bases; unmatched bases: 18. CDR3 sequence: CASSGGLAGLNLYNEQFF. In nucleotides, the CDR3 is TGTGCCAGCTCCGGGGGGCTAGCGGGGCTAAACTTGTACAATGAGCAGTTCTTC.